This T cell receptor (beta chain) is drawn from a study of shared clonotypes between healthy human individuals. Study background: Two female and three male donors aged 18 to 49 were enrolled.

This clone was detected only once. Germline loops: CDR1 SGHVS, CDR2 FQNEAQ. The J segment lost 1 base and the V segment lost 4 bases, leaving 12 bases of the junction unmatched. The CDR3 consists of 17 residues. Donors were healthy HIV-negative adults without recently reported acute infections or vaccinations. Sequencing was performed with immunoSEQ multiplex PCR; in TCRdb, only in-frame clones are kept and a portion is missing. In the table there are some 1,100,000 clones, roughly 74% of which are singletons. The receptor was isolated from a man younger than 35 in good health. Some clones in this sample may be carry-over from other donors' samples. Source material: memory CD4+ T cells from PBMCs. Sample subset: CD45RA-negative fraction. The chain uses TRBV7-8 and TRBJ2-7; 8 nucleotides match TRBD1. The CDR3 loop is CASSSIPGQGSSYEQYF. CDR3 nucleotides: TGTGCCAGCAGCTCTATTCCCGGACAGGGATCGTCCTACGAGCAGTACTTC.